This TCR beta chain was found in a study of cytomegalovirus exposure and HLA in healthy donors. Overall study: Earlier, 150 million to 200 million T cells were analyzed, and about 120 million unique TCR beta sequences were found among them.

Notes on this clone: Its antigen is not identified.

Study-wide points: Researchers catalogued approximately 170 TCR beta chains as cytomegalovirus-associated. Analyses of presence/absence relied on an assumption of roughly uniform sequencing depth across donors.

The CDR3 covers 16 residues. The junction had 8 bases not matched to a gene; V was cut back by 0 bases and J by 9 bases. Per the germline V gene, CDR1 is SGHRS and CDR2 is YFSETQ. The PCR was carried out with 60 Vbeta primers and 13 Jbeta primers. Clones were read by immunoSEQ multiplex PCR, and TCRdb kept only the in-frame ones, dropping some. Of roughly 110,000 clones detected, 82% appear once; the ten largest clones hold nearly 2.5%. Material: PBMCs. V is TRBV5-1 and J is TRBJ2-1; 11 nucleotides align to TRBD2. This clonotype was obtained from a woman between 18 and 30 years old in good health and CMV-seronegative. DNA of the CDR3: TGCGCCAGCAGCTTGGTATCTAGCGGGGGGTCTCTTGAGCAGTTCTTC. It encodes CASSLVSSGGSLEQFF.